This is a list of T cell receptor beta chains from one sample in a study of T cell responses to AZD1222 COVID-19 vaccine. Sequencing used immunoSEQ multiplex PCR; TCRdb keeps in-frame clones, though not all of them. In the table there are more than 95,000 clones, 88% of which are singletons. Here the sequenced sample was peripheral blood, taken on day 0 of AZD1222 vaccination. Every receptor here comes from an adult in good health. CDR3s include the opening cysteine and the closing phenylalanine or tryptophan. Each record gives: V gene, clone size, J gene, D gene, CDR3 protein, CDR3 DNA. A D gene is named only where the DNA matches it firmly. Not all rows give a size; the values are once, few, many and, for expanded clones, a class.

>TRBV7-9|.|TRBJ2-7|TRBD2
CASSRSGKGYEQYF
TGTGCCAGCAGCCGTAGCGGGAAGGGCTACGAGCAGTACTTC
>TRBV4-1|.|TRBJ2-5|.
CASSQDKASDIQETQYF
TGCGCCAGCAGCCAAGATAAGGCTAGCGACATCCAAGAGACCCAGTACTTC
>TRBV18|.|TRBJ1-5|.
CASTSDSGNQPQHF
TGTGCCAGCACTTCCGACAGCGGCAATCAGCCCCAGCATTTT
>TRBV2|.|TRBJ2-1|.
CASRERVLSNEQFF
TGTGCCAGCAGGGAGCGGGTCCTCTCAAATGAGCAGTTCTTC
>TRBV7-9|.|TRBJ2-7|.
CASSRQGKGEQYF
TGTGCCAGCAGCCGACAAGGGAAAGGTGAGCAGTACTTC
>TRBV5-4|.|TRBJ1-4|TRBD1
CASSRTGKDEKLFF
TGTGCCAGCAGCCGGACAGGGAAGGATGAAAAACTGTTTTTT
>TRBV7-8|.|TRBJ2-1|.
CASSIGVNNEQFF
TGTGCCAGCAGCATAGGGGTAAACAATGAGCAGTTCTTC
>TRBV30|.|TRBJ2-7|TRBD1
CAWSEGTGPYEQYF
TGTGCCTGGAGTGAAGGGACAGGGCCCTACGAGCAGTACTTC
>TRBV2|.|TRBJ2-5|.
CATGAKAVQETQYF
TGTGCCACGGGGGCTAAAGCCGTTCAAGAGACCCAGTACTTC
>TRBV6-6|.|TRBJ2-7|.
CASNPGQTYEQYF
TGTGCCAGCAACCCAGGACAGACCTACGAGCAGTACTTC
>TRBV28|.|TRBJ1-5|.
CASSADPNQPQHF
TGTGCCAGCAGTGCCGATCCAAATCAGCCCCAGCATTTT
>TRBV7-6|.|TRBJ2-2|TRBD1
CASSFSAGGLGELFF
TGTGCCAGCAGCTTTTCCGCAGGGGGCCTCGGGGAGCTGTTTTTT
>TRBV7-6|.|TRBJ2-7|.
CASSFSGEPYEQYF
TGTGCCAGCAGCTTTTCTGGAGAGCCTTACGAGCAGTACTTC
>TRBV7-6|.|TRBJ2-1|.
CASSSLGNGLNEQFF
TGTGCCAGCAGCTCACTAGGTAATGGGCTCAATGAGCAGTTCTTC
>TRBV20-1|.|TRBJ1-2|.
CSARKTGGYTF
TGCAGTGCTAGAAAGACAGGTGGCTACACCTTC
>TRBV5-1|few|TRBJ2-3|TRBD2
CASSLAISGLSTDTQYF
TGCGCCAGCAGCTTGGCCATTAGCGGGCTGAGCACAGATACGCAGTATTTT
>TRBV28|.|TRBJ1-4|.
CASISSGAGREKLFF
TGTGCCAGCATCTCCTCTGGCGCGGGGCGTGAAAAACTGTTTTTT
>TRBV14|.|TRBJ1-6|.
CASSPMTSNSPLHF
TGTGCCAGCAGCCCTATGACCAGCAATTCACCCCTCCACTTT
>TRBV20-1|.|TRBJ1-5|.
CSAPWQPQHF
TGCAGTGCTCCGTGGCAGCCCCAGCATTTT
>TRBV28|.|TRBJ1-5|TRBD1
CASSSGQGNGPQHF
TGTGCCAGCAGTTCCGGACAGGGGAACGGGCCCCAGCATTTT
>TRBV7-9|.|TRBJ2-1|TRBD2
CASSPIPGLAGGYEQFF
TGTGCCAGCAGCCCCATTCCGGGGCTAGCGGGAGGGTATGAGCAGTTCTTC
>TRBV6-2/TRBV6-3|.|TRBJ2-7|.
CASSYNERGEQYF
TGTGCCAGCAGTTACAACGAGAGGGGGGAGCAGTACTTC
>TRBV19|once|TRBJ1-6|TRBD1
CASSDRDRVNNSPLHF
TGTGCCAGTAGTGACCGGGACAGGGTGAATAATTCACCCCTCCACTTT
>TRBV19|.|TRBJ1-5|.
CASTKDRSYQPQHF
TGTGCCAGTACTAAGGACAGATCCTATCAGCCCCAGCATTTT
>TRBV11-3|.|TRBJ2-3|.
CASSSLGRGGTDTQYF
TGTGCCAGCAGCTCCCTCGGGCGGGGCGGCACAGATACGCAGTATTTT
>TRBV5-1|.|TRBJ2-2|TRBD2
CASSERAGENTGELFF
TGCGCCAGCAGCGAGAGAGCGGGAGAAAACACCGGGGAGCTGTTTTTT
>TRBV7-3|.|TRBJ2-7|.
CASSLSGTAPYEQYF
TGTGCCAGCAGCTTATCCGGGACGGCCCCCTACGAGCAGTACTTC
>TRBV19|.|TRBJ2-7|.
CASSTQGSGEQYF
TGTGCCAGTAGTACCCAGGGATCCGGCGAGCAGTACTTC